This section outlines one T cell receptor beta chain sequence together with its context. Produced via immunoSEQ multiplex PCR; TCRdb's table is partial and in-frame only. Of approximately 110,000 clones listed, just over 65% are singletons. Every donor was a Caucasian adult from Nashville, Tennessee. This entry comes from a study of shared clonotypes between healthy human individuals. The CDR3 has 15 amino acids. Per germline, CDR1 MNHEY and CDR2 SMNVEV (reference sequence). V gave up 2 bases and J gave up 2 bases; unmatched junction bases: 6. The specimen was memory CD8+ T cells sorted from blood. Regarding subset: CD45RO+ cells pooled with CCR7-negative TemRA cells. The chain combines TRBV27 with TRBJ2-7; 7 bases line up with TRBD1. The receptor's source is a woman in her thirties in good health. In DNA, the CDR3 is TGTGCCAGCAGTTTAGTCCGGGACAGCGCCTACGAGCAGTACTTC. This sequence encodes CASSLVRDSAYEQYF.